A single sample is the source of the 29 T cell receptor beta chains below, sequenced in a study of blood T cell repertoires in COVID-19. Libraries were prepared by immunoSEQ multiplex PCR; TCRdb keeps only in-frame clonotypes and omits some of them. The sample has around 270,000 clones, 88% seen once. Sample: PBMCs or T cells enriched from blood (not recorded which). The receptors shown here come from a woman aged 40 to 49 who had been exposed to COVID-19.

The chain combines TRBV11-2 with TRBJ2-2, with 8 nucleotides matching TRBD2. This CDR3 is 19 amino acids long. J lost 3 bases, V lost 7 bases, and 19 bases had no gene match. Germline loops: CDR1 SGHAT, CDR2 FQNNGV. The CDR3 DNA reads as TGTGCCAGCACGAGTGTCGGGGGGGCGGGTGTCTTGTACACCGGGGAGCTGTTTTTT. Translated, it gives CASTSVGGAGVLYTGELFF. Complete variable domain (other parts from reference TRBV11-2 and TRBJ2-2): EAGVAQSPRYKIIEKRQSVAFWCNPISGHATLYWYQQILGQGPKLLIQFQNNGVVDDSQLPKDRFSAERLKGVDSTLKIQPAKLEDSAVYLCASTSVGGAGVLYTGELFFGEGSRLTVL.

CDR3 region: CAWSLAGETQYF. As DNA, the CDR3 is TGTGCCTGGAGTTTAGCGGGGGAGACCCAGTACTTC. This chain uses TRBV30 with TRBJ2-5; 8 bases are a match to TRBD2. Germline assignment: CDR1 GTSNPN and CDR2 SVGIG (reference sequence). The CDR3 is 12 amino acids. Trimming removed 2 bases from V and 5 bases from J; junction bases left unmatched: 1.

The chain has TRBV14 and TRBJ2-7; 10 nucleotides align to TRBD2. V lost 2 bases to trimming and J lost 8 bases; unmatched junction nucleotides: 24. CDR1 and CDR2 from the germline V gene are SGHDN and FVKESK. The CDR3 consists of 20 residues. The CDR3 region has the DNA TGTGCCAGCAGCCAAAAAAAGAACGGGGCCCTAGCGGGAGCCCCGTGTAAGCAGTACGTC. Its protein product is CASSQKKNGALAGAPCKQYV.

This chain connects TRBV7-6 to TRBJ1-6, with D perhaps matching TRBD1 (6 bases). The germline V gene has CDR1 SGHVS and CDR2 FNYEAQ. The ends were cut back, 2 bases at V and 5 bases at J, with 10 bases in the middle. The CDR3 has 15 amino acids. CDR3 sequence (DNA): TGTGCCAGCAGCTTATGGGACAAGAATAATTCACCCCTCCACTTT. Translating gives CASSLWDKNNSPLHF. The whole variable domain, filled in from reference TRBV7-6 and TRBJ1-6, reads GAGVSQSPRYKVTKRGQDVALRCDPISGHVSLYWYRQALGQGPEFLTYFNYEAQQDKSGLPNDRFSAERPEGSISTLTIQRTEQRDSAMYRCASSLWDKNNSPLHFGNGTRLTVT.

The chain has TRBV18 and TRBJ2-1, with 8 nucleotides matching TRBD1. Germline values: CDR1 KGHSH, CDR2 LQKENI. CDR3 length: 14 amino acids. After removal of 6 bases from V and 8 bases from J, the junction contained 9 bases not matched to a gene. CDR3 nucleotides: TGTGCCAGCTCCCTTTATCAGGGGGCTGATGAGCAGTTCTTC. Its translation is CASSLYQGADEQFF.

This chain uses TRBV5-6 with TRBJ1-2; D gene unclear. Germline values: CDR1 SGHDT, CDR2 YYEEEE. Trimming shortened V by 4 bases and J by 5 bases, and 30 bases separated the two germline ends. The CDR3 loop spans 19 amino acids. The CDR3 is CASSNPPQATFLIPYGYTF. In DNA, the CDR3 is TGTGCCAGCAGCAACCCCCCCCAGGCTACCTTTCTGATACCTTATGGCTACACCTTC.

This chain uses TRBV4-3 with TRBJ2-3; 12 nucleotides line up with TRBD2. J lost 3 bases, V lost 4 bases, and 2 bases had no gene match. The CDR3 has 15 amino acids. CDR1 and CDR2 from the germline V gene are LGHNA and YSLEER. The CDR3 region has the DNA TGCGCCAGCAGCCGACTAGCGGGAGAAACAGATACGCAGTATTTT. This sequence encodes CASSRLAGETDTQYF.

This clone came up once. V is TRBV20-1 and J is TRBJ1-1; D is perhaps TRBD1 (6 bases). The CDR3 runs 11 residues. Trimming pared 2 bases from V and 11 bases from J, leaving 12 bases between. The germline V gene has CDR1 DFQATT and CDR2 SNEGSKA (reference sequence). The CDR3 DNA reads TGCAGTGCTAGATCGGACAGATTCGCTTTCTTT. Residues: CSARSDRFAFF.

The chain recombines TRBV28 with TRBJ1-5; D call uncertain. The CDR3 is 13 residues long. In germline, CDR1 is MDHEN, CDR2 SYDVKM. The V and J ends lost 3 bases and 2 bases respectively, with 5 bases between them. The CDR3 here is CASSFTRNQPQHF. The CDR3 region has the DNA TGTGCCAGCAGTTTTACTCGCAATCAGCCCCAGCATTTT.

The genes are TRBV2 and TRBJ1-6; tentatively, D is TRBD1 (6 bases). Germline assignment: CDR1 SNHLY and CDR2 FYNNEI. The CDR3 runs 15 residues. The V gene lost 6 bases and the J gene lost 4 bases, with 13 bases spanning the gap. The CDR3: CASSPGQNYNSPLHF. CDR3 coding DNA: TGTGCCAGCAGCCCCGGACAGAATTATAATTCACCCCTCCACTTT.

This clone appeared a few times. The rearrangement links TRBV5-1 to TRBJ2-3, with D perhaps TRBD1 (6 bases). Germline values: CDR1 SGHRS, CDR2 YFSETQ. CDR3 length: 15 amino acids. V dropped 0 bases and J dropped 3 bases, with 11 bases sitting between them. DNA for the CDR3: TGCGCCAGCAGCTTGGGGACAGCCGGAACAGATACGCAGTATTTT. This translates into CASSLGTAGTDTQYF. Filled out from reference TRBV5-1 and TRBJ2-3, the complete variable domain reads KAGVTQTPRYLIKTRGQQVTLSCSPISGHRSVSWYQQTPGQGLQFLFEYFSETQRNKGNFPGRFSGRQFSNSRSEMNVSTLELGDSALYLCASSLGTAGTDTQYFGPGTRLTVL.

The chain employs TRBV19 and TRBJ1-1, with D possibly TRBD1 on 5 matching bases. The germline V gene has CDR1 LNHDA and CDR2 SQIVND (reference sequence). Trimming stripped 1 base from V and 1 base from J, with 10 bases between. The CDR3 has 15 residues. CDR3 nucleotides: TGTGCCAGTAGTATAGCGGGGGGAAAGAACACTGAAGCTTTCTTT. Translating gives CASSIAGGKNTEAFF.

This chain links TRBV2 with TRBJ2-3, with 9 nucleotides matching TRBD1. Germline trimming cut 6 bases from V and 11 bases from J; bases unmatched to any gene: 15. This CDR3 has 15 amino acids. CDR1 and CDR2 (germline): SNHLY, FYNNEI. CDR3 amino acids: CASRTGTGNPRMQYF. DNA for the CDR3: TGTGCCAGCAGGACCGGGACAGGGAATCCCCGTATGCAGTATTTT.

The chain has TRBV5-4 and TRBJ2-7; D remains unclear. Germline CDR1 SGHNT, CDR2 YYREEE (reference sequence). The CDR3 runs to 11 residues. Between the trimmed V and J ends, which lost 9 bases and 1 base, there was a span of 8 bases. CDR3 amino acids: CATANSYEQYF. CDR3 nucleotide sequence: TGTGCCACCGCGAATTCCTACGAGCAGTACTTC.

In DNA, the CDR3 is TGTGCCAGCAGTTGGACAGGGAACTTCTACAATGAGCAGTTCTTC. The encoded protein is CASSWTGNFYNEQFF. The chain has TRBV27 and TRBJ2-1, with 8 bases identical to TRBD1. V lost 4 bases, J lost 3 bases, and 5 bases stayed unmatched. The CDR3 is 15 residues long. CDR1 and CDR2 from the germline V gene are MNHEY and SMNVEV (reference sequence).

The rearrangement joins TRBV12-5 to TRBJ2-1; the D gene is possibly TRBD2 (5 bases). Trimming left V 7 bases short and J 8 bases short, with 15 bases between. The germline V gene has CDR1 LGHNT and CDR2 FRNRAP. CDR3 size: 13 residues. The CDR3 sequence: CASALNSGHEQFF. The CDR3 DNA sequence: TGTGCTAGTGCCCTAAACAGCGGCCATGAGCAGTTCTTC.

The chain recombines TRBV11-3 with TRBJ1-1; D not certain. The CDR3 consists of 11 residues. The ends were cut back, 5 bases at V and 5 bases at J, with 6 bases in the middle. Per the germline V gene, CDR1 is SGHNT and CDR2 is YENEEA. The CDR3 region has the DNA TGTGCCAGCAGCGGAGAGACTGAAGCTTTCTTT. It translates to CASSGETEAFF.

The genes are TRBV29-1 and TRBJ1-3; 9 positions agree with TRBD1. Germline assignment: CDR1 SQVTM and CDR2 ANQGSEA. Losses at the gene ends were 5 bases for V and 1 base for J; bases not matched to a gene: 15. The CDR3 sequence is 18 residues long. The chain's CDR3 is CSVSSSPGQGSSGNTIYF. The CDR3 bases are TGCAGCGTTAGCTCTTCTCCGGGACAGGGTTCATCTGGAAACACCATATATTTT.

The rearrangement uses TRBV4-2 and TRBJ2-7, with D unclear. With 0 bases removed from V and 6 bases from J, the gap between germline ends came to 9 bases. Per the germline V gene, CDR1 is LGHNA and CDR2 is YNFKEQ. The length of the CDR3 is 13 residues. As DNA, the CDR3 is TGTGCCAGCAGCCAAGAAATTTTTCTCGAGCAGTACTTC. Translating gives CASSQEIFLEQYF.

Comment on this clone: Other DNA variants within this sample encode the same CDR3. This rearrangement joins TRBV7-9 to TRBJ1-2, with D perhaps TRBD1 (6 bases). CDR1 is SEHNR, CDR2 FQNEAQ, per germline (reference sequence). The CDR3 consists of 13 residues. V was cut by 4 bases and J by 2 bases, with 8 bases left in between. CDR3 in amino acids: CASSSTGNYGYTF. DNA of the CDR3: TGTGCCAGCAGCTCCACAGGGAACTATGGCTACACCTTC.

J is TRBJ1-1 and V is TRBV27, with 8 positions matching TRBD1. J gave up 0 bases and V 8 bases, and 5 bases lay outside the gene matches. CDR3 length: 14 residues. CDR1 is MNHEY and CDR2 is SMNVEV in the germline V gene (reference sequence). CDR3 coding DNA: TGTGCCAGCTCTCCGGACAGGGTGAACACTGAAGCTTTCTTT. Residues: CASSPDRVNTEAFF.

J is TRBJ2-5 and V is TRBV28; 7 nucleotides line up with TRBD1. This CDR3 has 15 residues. Germline lookup yields CDR1 MDHEN and CDR2 SYDVKM. The J segment lost 5 bases and the V segment lost 3 bases, leaving 9 bases of the junction unmatched. CDR3 coding DNA: TGTGCCAGCAGTTTTTCGACAGGGAATAGTGAGACCCAGTACTTC. Its protein is CASSFSTGNSETQYF.

The chain links TRBV2 to TRBJ2-1; weak D call: TRBD1 (6 bases). Looked up from germline, CDR1 is SNHLY and CDR2 is FYNNEI. V was cut by 9 bases and J by 9 bases, with 18 bases left in between. This CDR3 has 13 residues. The CDR3 region is CARSTGSSAEQFF. The CDR3 DNA sequence: TGTGCCAGGTCGACAGGAAGCTCCGCTGAGCAGTTCTTC. The full variable domain, in which reference TRBV2 and TRBJ2-1 provide the parts outside the CDR3, is EPEVTQTPSHQVTQMGQEVILRCVPISNHLYFYWYRQILGQKVEFLVSFYNNEISEKSEIFDDQFSVERPDGSNFTLKIRSTKLEDSAMYFCARSTGSSAEQFFGPGTRLTVL.

J is TRBJ2-3 and V is TRBV6-5; no definite D call. V lost 9 bases and J 1 base, leaving 8 bases between the germline ends. Germline assignment: CDR1 MNHEY and CDR2 SVGAGI. This CDR3 is 12 amino acids long. The CDR3 DNA sequence: TGTGCCAGACTACCACGCACAGATACGCAGTATTTT. This codes for CARLPRTDTQYF.

The gene calls are TRBV7-3 and TRBJ1-1; D uncertain. The germline gives CDR1 SGHTA, CDR2 FQGTGA. There are 14 residues in the CDR3. Trimming removed 3 bases at V and 4 bases at J, with 12 bases between. This CDR3 reads CASSFAWSGTEAFF. The CDR3 nucleotides are TGTGCCAGCAGCTTTGCATGGAGCGGCACTGAAGCTTTCTTT.

This clone showed up just a few times. This chain uses TRBV19 with TRBJ2-5; D is unresolved. The germline CDR1 and CDR2 sequences are LNHDA and SQIVND (reference sequence). V lost 5 bases and J lost 1, with 8 bases in between. The length of the CDR3 is 13 residues. CDR3 nucleotides: TGTGCCAGTAGTCCCTTTTTCCAAGAGACCCAGTACTTC. Its protein product is CASSPFFQETQYF.

This clone was counted a single time. The chain carries TRBV7-3 and TRBJ2-7; maybe TRBD2 (5 bases). This CDR3 region has 15 residues. Germline V CDR1 and CDR2: SGHTA, FQGTGA. V lost 1 base to trimming and J lost 6 bases, with 16 bases between them. The CDR3 DNA reads as TGTGCCAGCAGCTTAATGAATTCAGGAGGTCGCGAGCAGTACTTC. Amino acid sequence: CASSLMNSGGREQYF. Full variable domain (rest looked up from reference TRBV7-3 and TRBJ2-7): GAGVSQTPSNKVTEKGKYVELRCDPISGHTALYWYRQSLGQGPEFLIYFQGTGAADDSGLPNDRFFAVRPEGSVSTLKIQRTERGDSAVYLCASSLMNSGGREQYFGPGTRLTVT.

V gene TRBV7-8 combines with J gene TRBJ2-3; 7 bases agree with TRBD2. Trimming took 5 bases from V and 2 from J; bases not matched to a gene: 10. Germline lookup yields CDR1 SGHVS and CDR2 FQNEAQ. The CDR3 has 16 residues. The CDR3 protein is CASSPLARGTTDTQYF. CDR3 DNA sequence: TGTGCCAGCAGCCCCCTTGCGCGGGGGACCACAGATACGCAGTATTTT.

The chain employs TRBV6-5 and TRBJ2-1; D may be TRBD2 (5 bases). V lost 8 bases and J 0 bases, leaving 14 bases between the germline ends. The CDR3 runs to 15 residues. Germline CDR1 is MNHEY and CDR2 is SVGAGI. The CDR3 DNA sequence: TGTGCCAGCTCGACGGGGTCCTTCTCCTACAATGAGCAGTTCTTC. Translation gives CASSTGSFSYNEQFF.